The following is a T cell receptor beta chain sequence with its context. Its antigen remains unidentified. Researchers generated TCR beta cDNA from about 500 ng of total RNA, relying on a constant-region primer. Sequencing libraries for TCR beta derived from three nested multiplex PCR rounds that used slightly modified ARM-PCR. Both of the initial two PCR rounds ran for nine to eleven cycles and employed TRBV1-TRBV30 forward primers alongside a C-beta reverse primer. MiXCR, run by TCRdb on the multiplex PCR reads, gives a single entry per CDR3 protein. The sample records fewer than 350,000 distinct CDR3 sequences, 65% being singletons. These data originate in a study of tumor-infiltrating lymphocytes in primary liver carcinoma. Study-level information: Surgical resection served as treatment for the primary liver carcinoma of these patients. Per sample, productive TCRbeta reads numbered roughly 3.65 to 7.5 million, similar across tissue types. The study's findings and limits: The 250 largest clones made up significantly more of tumor than blood repertoires (p = 0.039).

Unsorted whole blood supplied the RNA, and germline DNA was extracted too. The germline V and J ends were trimmed by 5 bases and 9 bases, with 13 bases remaining between them. CDR3 length: 13 amino acids. CDR1 and CDR2 from the germline V gene are SGHAT and FQDESV (reference sequence). The TCR was taken from a man aged 35-49 years with primary liver carcinoma and hepatitis B virus infection. Material: peripheral blood. The V gene is TRBV11-1, the J gene TRBJ2-2; D may be TRBD1 or TRBD2 (6 bases each). As DNA, the CDR3 is TGTGCCAGCAGCCGATGGGGGGCCTGGGAGCTGTTTTTT. Its protein product is CASSRWGAWELFF.